These T cell receptor beta chains were read from a single sample in a study of T-cell memory formation after mild COVID-19. MiXCR was run by TCRdb on the 5' RACE reads, yielding one entry per CDR3 protein. Altogether 430,000 or so distinct CDR3 sequences are present, 20% to 30% being singletons, with the ten largest covering approximately 12%. Sequenced sample: PBMCs or a T cell subset sorted from them (not recorded which). The receptors originated from an adult woman who had mild COVID-19 (a few samples of this study predate the infection). Cell type and time point are not known. CDR3s include the opening cysteine and the closing phenylalanine or tryptophan. The D gene is left open where the match is weak. Clone size is stated in some rows and not others, as once, few, many or a class when expanded.

-,TRBJ2-7,TRBV7-8,few,TGTGCCAGCAGCTCCGGGACGACCGGCTACGAGCAGTACTTC,CASSSGTTGYEQYF
-,TRBJ2-3,TRBV11-1,-,TGTGCCAGCAGCTCGCATACAGGGACAGATACGCAGTATTTT,CASSSHTGTDTQYF
-,TRBJ1-2,TRBV9,few,TGTGCCAGCAGCGTAGCACTAGGAGACTATGGCTACACCTTC,CASSVALGDYGYTF
-,TRBJ2-2,TRBV27,-,TGTGCCAGCAGTTCTAGTGGCAGCTACACCGGGGAGCTGTTTTTT,CASSSSGSYTGELFF
TRBD2,TRBJ2-1,TRBV29-1,-,TGCAGCGGCCAGGGACTAGCGGGACCCAATGAGCAGTTCTTC,CSGQGLAGPNEQFF
-,TRBJ2-1,TRBV2,few,TGTGCCAGCAGTGACGGGGCAGGGTACAATGAGCAGTTCTTC,CASSDGAGYNEQFF
-,TRBJ2-3,TRBV3-1,few,TGTGCCAGCAGCGTGTTAGGGACGCAGTATTTT,CASSVLGTQYF
-,TRBJ2-1,TRBV4-1,few,TGCGCCAGCAGCCCGTTTATAGGCTCCTACAATGAGCAGTTCTTC,CASSPFIGSYNEQFF
TRBD1,TRBJ1-2,TRBV6-4,-,TGTGCCAGCAGTGACACTCCGGGACAGGTGGATGGCTACACCTTC,CASSDTPGQVDGYTF
TRBD1,TRBJ2-5,TRBV29-1,-,TGCAGCTGCCGGACAGGGGATTTAGAGACCCAGTACTTC,CSCRTGDLETQYF
TRBD1,TRBJ2-3,TRBV27,few,TGTGCCAGCAGTTTAGACAGGGGCGCAGATACGCAGTATTTT,CASSLDRGADTQYF
TRBD1,TRBJ1-5,TRBV18,few,TGTGCCAGCTCACCTGGACAGGGTGATGGCAATCAGCCCCAGCATTTT,CASSPGQGDGNQPQHF
TRBD1,TRBJ1-2,TRBV20-1,once,TGCAGTGCTCTTCGCGGGGGGACAGGGGGCGGCTACACCTTC,CSALRGGTGGGYTF
-,TRBJ2-3,TRBV7-9,-,TGTGCCAGCAGCCCACCAATGACAGATACGCAGTATTTT,CASSPPMTDTQYF
-,TRBJ2-7,TRBV7-2,-,TGTGCCAGCAGCTTAGAACCTAGCTTTTACGAGCAGTACTTC,CASSLEPSFYEQYF
-,TRBJ2-1,TRBV19,few,TGTGCCAGTTGGGGTGAGGGTGAGCAGTTCTTC,CASWGEGEQFF
-,TRBJ2-7,TRBV27,-,TGTGCCAGCGCCCATGGACGGGAGCAGTACTTC,CASAHGREQYF
TRBD1,TRBJ1-4,TRBV20-1,-,TGCAGTGCTAGAGCCCCAGGGGGGGACAGGGGACTTTTT,CSARAPGGDRGLF
-,TRBJ2-3,TRBV12-3/TRBV12-4,-,TGTGCCAGCAGTTTCTTTCTAGATACGCAGTATTTT,CASSFFLDTQYF
-,TRBJ2-7,TRBV11-2,few,TGTGCCAGCAGCTTAGTGTCGGCACCCTACGAGCAGTACTTC,CASSLVSAPYEQYF
TRBD2,TRBJ2-7,TRBV12-3/TRBV12-4,-,TGTGCCAGCAGACAAGGGGGGACTAGCGGTTACGAGCAGTACTTC,CASRQGGTSGYEQYF
TRBD1,TRBJ2-1,TRBV7-6,few,TGTGCCAGCAGTCGGGACAGTTTTTACAATGAGCAGTTCTTC,CASSRDSFYNEQFF
-,TRBJ1-2,TRBV12-3/TRBV12-4,few,TGTGCCAGCAGTTTTCGCGCGGGCTACACCTTC,CASSFRAGYTF
TRBD1,TRBJ1-1,TRBV7-2,-,TGTGCCAGCAGTGAGACAGGGGGGTTGACTGAAGCTTTCTTT,CASSETGGLTEAFF